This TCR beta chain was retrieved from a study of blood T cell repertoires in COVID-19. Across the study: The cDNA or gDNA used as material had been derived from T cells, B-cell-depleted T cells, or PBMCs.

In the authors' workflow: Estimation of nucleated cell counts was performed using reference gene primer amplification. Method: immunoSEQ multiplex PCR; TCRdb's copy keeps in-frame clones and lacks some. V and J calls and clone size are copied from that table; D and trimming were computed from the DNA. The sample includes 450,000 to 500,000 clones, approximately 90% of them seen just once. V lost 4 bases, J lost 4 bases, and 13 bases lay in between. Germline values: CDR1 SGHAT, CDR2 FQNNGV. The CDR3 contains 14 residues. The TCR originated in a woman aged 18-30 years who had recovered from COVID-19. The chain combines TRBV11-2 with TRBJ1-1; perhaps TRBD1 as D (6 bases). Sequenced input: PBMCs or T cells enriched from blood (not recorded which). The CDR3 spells CASSSQGISTEAFF. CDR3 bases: TGTGCCAGCAGCTCTCAGGGGATCTCCACTGAAGCTTTCTTT.